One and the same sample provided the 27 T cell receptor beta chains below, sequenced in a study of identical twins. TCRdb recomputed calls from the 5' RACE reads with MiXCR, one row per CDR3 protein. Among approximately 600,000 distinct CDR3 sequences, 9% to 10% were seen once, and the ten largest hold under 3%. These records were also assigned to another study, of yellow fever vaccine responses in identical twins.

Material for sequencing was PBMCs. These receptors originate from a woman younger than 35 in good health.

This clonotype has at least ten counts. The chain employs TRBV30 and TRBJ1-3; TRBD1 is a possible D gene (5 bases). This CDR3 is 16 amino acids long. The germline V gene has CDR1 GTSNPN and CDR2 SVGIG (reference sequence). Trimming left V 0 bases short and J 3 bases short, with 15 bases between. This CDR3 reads CAWSVGAARGGNTIYF. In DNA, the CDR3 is TGTGCCTGGAGTGTAGGGGCGGCGAGAGGTGGAAACACCATATATTTT.

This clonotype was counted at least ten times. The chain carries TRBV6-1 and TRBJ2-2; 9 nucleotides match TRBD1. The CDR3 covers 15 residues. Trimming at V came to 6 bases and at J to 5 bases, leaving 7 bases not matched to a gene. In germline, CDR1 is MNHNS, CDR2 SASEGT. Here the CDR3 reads CASRIRDRVTGELFF. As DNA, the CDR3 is TGTGCCAGCAGGATCCGGGACAGGGTTACCGGGGAGCTGTTTTTT.

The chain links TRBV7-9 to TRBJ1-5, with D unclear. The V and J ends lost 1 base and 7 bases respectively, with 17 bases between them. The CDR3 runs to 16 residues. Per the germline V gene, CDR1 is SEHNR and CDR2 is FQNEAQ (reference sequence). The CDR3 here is CASSLDGPGPGQPQHF. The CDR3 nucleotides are TGTGCCAGCAGCTTAGACGGGCCAGGACCCGGACAGCCCCAGCATTTT.

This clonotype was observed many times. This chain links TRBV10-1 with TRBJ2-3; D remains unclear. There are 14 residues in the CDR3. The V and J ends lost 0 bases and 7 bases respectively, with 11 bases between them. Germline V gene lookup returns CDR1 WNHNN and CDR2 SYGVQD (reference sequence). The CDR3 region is CASSESRTTNTQYF. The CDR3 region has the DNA TGCGCCAGCAGTGAGTCGAGAACGACAAATACGCAGTATTTT.

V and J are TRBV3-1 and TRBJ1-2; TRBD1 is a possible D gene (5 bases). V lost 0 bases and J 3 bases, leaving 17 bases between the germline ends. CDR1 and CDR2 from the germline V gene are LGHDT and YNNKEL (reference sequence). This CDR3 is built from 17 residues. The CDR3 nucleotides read TGTGCCAGCAGCCAAGACCCAATTTATGGCAGGGACTATGGCTACACCTTC. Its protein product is CASSQDPIYGRDYGYTF.

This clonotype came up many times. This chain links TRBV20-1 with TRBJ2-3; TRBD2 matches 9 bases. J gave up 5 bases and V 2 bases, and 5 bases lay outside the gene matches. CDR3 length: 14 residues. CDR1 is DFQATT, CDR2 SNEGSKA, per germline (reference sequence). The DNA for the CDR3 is TGCAGTGCTAGATTAGCGGGAGCGGGAGATACGCAGTATTTT. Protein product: CSARLAGAGDTQYF.

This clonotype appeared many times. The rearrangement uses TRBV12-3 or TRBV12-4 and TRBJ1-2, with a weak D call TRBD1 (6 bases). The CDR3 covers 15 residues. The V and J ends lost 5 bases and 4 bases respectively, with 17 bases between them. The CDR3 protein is CASSPIGGGGYGYTF. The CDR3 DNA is TGTGCCAGCAGTCCGATCGGGGGCGGGGGCTATGGCTACACCTTC.

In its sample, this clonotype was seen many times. The CDR3 loop reads CASSLELAMSSYNEQFF. DNA of the CDR3: TGTGCCAGCAGCTTGGAGCTCGCCATGAGCTCCTACAATGAGCAGTTCTTC. The rearrangement links TRBV5-6 to TRBJ2-1; no reliable D call. Per germline, CDR1 SGHDT and CDR2 YYEEEE. The CDR3 covers 17 residues. The V gene lost 0 bases and the J gene lost 0 bases, with 13 bases spanning the gap.

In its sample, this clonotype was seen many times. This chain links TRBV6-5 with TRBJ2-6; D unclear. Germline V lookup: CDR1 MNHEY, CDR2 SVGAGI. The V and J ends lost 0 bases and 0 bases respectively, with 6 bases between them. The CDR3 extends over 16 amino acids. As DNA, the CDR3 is TGTGCCAGCAGTTACTCGGGCCCCTCTGGGGCCAACGTCCTGACTTTC. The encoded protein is CASSYSGPSGANVLTF.

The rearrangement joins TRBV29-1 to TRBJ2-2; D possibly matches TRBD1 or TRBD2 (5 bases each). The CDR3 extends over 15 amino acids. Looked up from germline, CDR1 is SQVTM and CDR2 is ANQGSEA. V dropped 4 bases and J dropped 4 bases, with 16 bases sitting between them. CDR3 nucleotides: TGCAGCGTTGTTGAAAGGGACCCACGCACCGGGGAGCTGTTTTTT. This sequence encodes CSVVERDPRTGELFF.

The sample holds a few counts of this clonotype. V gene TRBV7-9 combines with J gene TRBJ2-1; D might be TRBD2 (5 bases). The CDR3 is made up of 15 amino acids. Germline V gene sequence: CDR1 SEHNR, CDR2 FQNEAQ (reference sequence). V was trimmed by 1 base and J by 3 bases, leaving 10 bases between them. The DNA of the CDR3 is TGTGCCAGCAGCTTAGGCGGGCGCTACTACAATGAGCAGTTCTTC. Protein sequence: CASSLGGRYYNEQFF.

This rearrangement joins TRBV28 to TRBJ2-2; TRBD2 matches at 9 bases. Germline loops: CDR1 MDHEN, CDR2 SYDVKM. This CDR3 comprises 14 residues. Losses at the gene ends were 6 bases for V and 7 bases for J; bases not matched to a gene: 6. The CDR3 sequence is CASRRGGAGGELFF. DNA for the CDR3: TGTGCCAGCAGACGCGGGGGGGCCGGCGGGGAGCTGTTTTTT.

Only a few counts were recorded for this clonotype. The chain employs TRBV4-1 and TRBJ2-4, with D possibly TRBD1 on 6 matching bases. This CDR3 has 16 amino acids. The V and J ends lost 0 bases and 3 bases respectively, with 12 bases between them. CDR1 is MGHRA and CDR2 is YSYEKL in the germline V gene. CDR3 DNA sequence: TGCGCCAGCAGCCAAGATCAGACAGGCCACAAAAACATTCAGTACTTC. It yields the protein CASSQDQTGHKNIQYF.

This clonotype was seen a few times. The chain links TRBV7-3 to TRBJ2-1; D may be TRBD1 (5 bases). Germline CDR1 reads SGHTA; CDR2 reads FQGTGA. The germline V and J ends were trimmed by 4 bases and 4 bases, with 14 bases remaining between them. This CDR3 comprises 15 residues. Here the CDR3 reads CASSSPSTEYNEQFF. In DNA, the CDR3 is TGTGCCAGCAGCTCGCCATCGACAGAATACAATGAGCAGTTCTTC.

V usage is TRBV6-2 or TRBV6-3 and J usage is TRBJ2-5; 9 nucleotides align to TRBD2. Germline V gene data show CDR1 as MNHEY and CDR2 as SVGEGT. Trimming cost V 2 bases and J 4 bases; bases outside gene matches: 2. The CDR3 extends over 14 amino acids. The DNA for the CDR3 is TGTGCCAGCAGTTACGGCGGGGGGGCAGAGACCCAGTACTTC. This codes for CASSYGGGAETQYF.

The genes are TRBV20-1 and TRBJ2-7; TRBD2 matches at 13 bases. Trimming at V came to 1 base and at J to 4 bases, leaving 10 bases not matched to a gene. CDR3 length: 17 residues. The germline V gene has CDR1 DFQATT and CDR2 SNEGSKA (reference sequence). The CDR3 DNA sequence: TGCAGTGCTAGAGCCTCAGGACTAGCGGGAGCTCTATACGAGCAGTACTTC. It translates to CSARASGLAGALYEQYF.

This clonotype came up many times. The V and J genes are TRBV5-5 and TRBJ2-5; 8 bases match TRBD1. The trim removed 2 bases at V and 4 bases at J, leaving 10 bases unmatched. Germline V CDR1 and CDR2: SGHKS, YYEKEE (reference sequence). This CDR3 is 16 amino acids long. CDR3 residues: CASSLGSRGLGETQYF. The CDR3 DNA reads TGTGCCAGCAGCTTAGGTAGCAGGGGGCTCGGAGAGACCCAGTACTTC.

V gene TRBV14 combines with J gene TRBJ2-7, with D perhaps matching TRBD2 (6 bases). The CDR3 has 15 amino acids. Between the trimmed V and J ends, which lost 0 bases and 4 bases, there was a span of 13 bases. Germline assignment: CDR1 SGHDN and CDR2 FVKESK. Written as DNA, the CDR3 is TGTGCCAGCAGCCAAGAGGTACTAGCTTCATACGAGCAGTACTTC. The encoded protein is CASSQEVLASYEQYF.

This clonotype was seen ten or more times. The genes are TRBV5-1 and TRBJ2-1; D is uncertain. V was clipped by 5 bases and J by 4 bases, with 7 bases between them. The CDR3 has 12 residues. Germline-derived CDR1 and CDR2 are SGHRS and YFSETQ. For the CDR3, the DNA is TGCGCCAGCAGGGGCATTTACAATGAGCAGTTCTTC. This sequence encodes CASRGIYNEQFF.

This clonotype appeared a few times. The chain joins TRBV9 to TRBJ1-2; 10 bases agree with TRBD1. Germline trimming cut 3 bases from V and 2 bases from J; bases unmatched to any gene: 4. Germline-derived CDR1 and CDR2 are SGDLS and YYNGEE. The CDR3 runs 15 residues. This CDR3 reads CASSGQGAPNYGYTF. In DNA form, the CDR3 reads TGTGCCAGCAGCGGACAGGGGGCGCCGAACTATGGCTACACCTTC.

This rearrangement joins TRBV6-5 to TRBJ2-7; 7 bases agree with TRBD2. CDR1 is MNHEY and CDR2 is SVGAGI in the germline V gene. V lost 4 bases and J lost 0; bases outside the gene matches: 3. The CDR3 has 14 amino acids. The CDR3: CASSSGLYSYEQYF. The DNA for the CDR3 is TGTGCCAGCAGTTCGGGACTATACTCCTACGAGCAGTACTTC.

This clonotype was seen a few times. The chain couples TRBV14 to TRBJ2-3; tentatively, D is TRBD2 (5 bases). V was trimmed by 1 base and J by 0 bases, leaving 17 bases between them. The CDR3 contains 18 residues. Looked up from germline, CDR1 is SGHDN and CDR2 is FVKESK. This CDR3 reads CASSQGPGIHTSTDTQYF. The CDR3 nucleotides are TGTGCCAGCAGCCAAGGTCCGGGAATACATACTAGCACAGATACGCAGTATTTT.

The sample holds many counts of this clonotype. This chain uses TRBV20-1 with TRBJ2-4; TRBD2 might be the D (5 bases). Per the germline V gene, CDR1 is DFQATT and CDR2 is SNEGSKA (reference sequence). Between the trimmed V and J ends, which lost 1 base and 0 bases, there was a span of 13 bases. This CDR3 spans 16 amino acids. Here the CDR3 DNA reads TGCAGTGCTAGAGCGGTGAGGGAAATAGCCAAAAACATTCAGTACTTC. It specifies CSARAVREIAKNIQYF.

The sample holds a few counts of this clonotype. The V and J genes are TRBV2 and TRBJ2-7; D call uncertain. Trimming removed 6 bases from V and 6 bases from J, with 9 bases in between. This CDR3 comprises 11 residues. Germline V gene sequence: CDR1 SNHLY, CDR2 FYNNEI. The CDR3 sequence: CASRGDREQYF. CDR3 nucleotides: TGTGCCAGCAGGGGCGATCGCGAGCAGTACTTC.

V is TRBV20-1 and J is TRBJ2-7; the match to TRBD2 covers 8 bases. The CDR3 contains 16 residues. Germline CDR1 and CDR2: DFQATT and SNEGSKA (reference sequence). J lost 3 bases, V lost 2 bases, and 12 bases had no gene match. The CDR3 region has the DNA TGCAGTGCTAGACCTCTAGCGGGCGCACGGATCTACGAGCAGTACTTC. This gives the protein CSARPLAGARIYEQYF.

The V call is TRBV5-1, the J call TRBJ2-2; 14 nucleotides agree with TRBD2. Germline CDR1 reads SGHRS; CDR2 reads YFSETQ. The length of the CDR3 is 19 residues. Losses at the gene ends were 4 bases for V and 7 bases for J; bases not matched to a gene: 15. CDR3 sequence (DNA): TGCGCCAGCAGCCCCGGGACTAGCGGGAGTGGCCCGGGCCTCGGGGAGCTGTTTTTT. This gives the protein CASSPGTSGSGPGLGELFF.

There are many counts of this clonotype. This CDR3 reads CASSYEVGQEITDTQYF. DNA of the CDR3: TGTGCCAGCAGTTACGAGGTTGGACAGGAGATCACAGATACGCAGTATTTT. The chain links TRBV6-2 or TRBV6-3 to TRBJ2-3, with 7 bases matching TRBD1. This CDR3 is built from 17 residues. Germline CDR1 and CDR2: MNHEY and SVGEGT. V was clipped by 2 bases and J by 2 bases; unmatched bases: 10.